This TCR beta chain comes out of a study of T cells in Graves' hyperthyroidism and ophthalmopathy. This clonotype was seen repeatedly, ten times or more. There were TCR beta CDR3 regions amplified from RNA transcripts. TCR CDR3 underwent first-round RT-PCR with the HTBI primer set. From the multiplex PCR reads, TCRdb called clonotypes with MiXCR, one entry per CDR3 protein. The sample consists of some 210,000 distinct CDR3 sequences, about a sixth of them appearing once. Newly diagnosed hyperthyroidism patients aged 18 to 65 years had disease lasting under 2 months. CDR1 and CDR2 (germline): SEHNR, FQNEAQ (reference sequence). The CDR3 contains 14 residues. V shed 5 bases and J shed 5 bases, with 15 bases lying between them.

This clonotype was obtained from a man in his fifties or sixties with Graves' hyperthyroidism. The gene calls are TRBV7-9 and TRBJ2-5, with D possibly being TRBD1 (5 bases). Sequencing was performed on blood. In nucleotides, the CDR3 is TGTGCCAGCAGCCTGGGGTCAGGGTTCGAGACCCAGTACTTC. The encoded protein is CASSLGSGFETQYF.